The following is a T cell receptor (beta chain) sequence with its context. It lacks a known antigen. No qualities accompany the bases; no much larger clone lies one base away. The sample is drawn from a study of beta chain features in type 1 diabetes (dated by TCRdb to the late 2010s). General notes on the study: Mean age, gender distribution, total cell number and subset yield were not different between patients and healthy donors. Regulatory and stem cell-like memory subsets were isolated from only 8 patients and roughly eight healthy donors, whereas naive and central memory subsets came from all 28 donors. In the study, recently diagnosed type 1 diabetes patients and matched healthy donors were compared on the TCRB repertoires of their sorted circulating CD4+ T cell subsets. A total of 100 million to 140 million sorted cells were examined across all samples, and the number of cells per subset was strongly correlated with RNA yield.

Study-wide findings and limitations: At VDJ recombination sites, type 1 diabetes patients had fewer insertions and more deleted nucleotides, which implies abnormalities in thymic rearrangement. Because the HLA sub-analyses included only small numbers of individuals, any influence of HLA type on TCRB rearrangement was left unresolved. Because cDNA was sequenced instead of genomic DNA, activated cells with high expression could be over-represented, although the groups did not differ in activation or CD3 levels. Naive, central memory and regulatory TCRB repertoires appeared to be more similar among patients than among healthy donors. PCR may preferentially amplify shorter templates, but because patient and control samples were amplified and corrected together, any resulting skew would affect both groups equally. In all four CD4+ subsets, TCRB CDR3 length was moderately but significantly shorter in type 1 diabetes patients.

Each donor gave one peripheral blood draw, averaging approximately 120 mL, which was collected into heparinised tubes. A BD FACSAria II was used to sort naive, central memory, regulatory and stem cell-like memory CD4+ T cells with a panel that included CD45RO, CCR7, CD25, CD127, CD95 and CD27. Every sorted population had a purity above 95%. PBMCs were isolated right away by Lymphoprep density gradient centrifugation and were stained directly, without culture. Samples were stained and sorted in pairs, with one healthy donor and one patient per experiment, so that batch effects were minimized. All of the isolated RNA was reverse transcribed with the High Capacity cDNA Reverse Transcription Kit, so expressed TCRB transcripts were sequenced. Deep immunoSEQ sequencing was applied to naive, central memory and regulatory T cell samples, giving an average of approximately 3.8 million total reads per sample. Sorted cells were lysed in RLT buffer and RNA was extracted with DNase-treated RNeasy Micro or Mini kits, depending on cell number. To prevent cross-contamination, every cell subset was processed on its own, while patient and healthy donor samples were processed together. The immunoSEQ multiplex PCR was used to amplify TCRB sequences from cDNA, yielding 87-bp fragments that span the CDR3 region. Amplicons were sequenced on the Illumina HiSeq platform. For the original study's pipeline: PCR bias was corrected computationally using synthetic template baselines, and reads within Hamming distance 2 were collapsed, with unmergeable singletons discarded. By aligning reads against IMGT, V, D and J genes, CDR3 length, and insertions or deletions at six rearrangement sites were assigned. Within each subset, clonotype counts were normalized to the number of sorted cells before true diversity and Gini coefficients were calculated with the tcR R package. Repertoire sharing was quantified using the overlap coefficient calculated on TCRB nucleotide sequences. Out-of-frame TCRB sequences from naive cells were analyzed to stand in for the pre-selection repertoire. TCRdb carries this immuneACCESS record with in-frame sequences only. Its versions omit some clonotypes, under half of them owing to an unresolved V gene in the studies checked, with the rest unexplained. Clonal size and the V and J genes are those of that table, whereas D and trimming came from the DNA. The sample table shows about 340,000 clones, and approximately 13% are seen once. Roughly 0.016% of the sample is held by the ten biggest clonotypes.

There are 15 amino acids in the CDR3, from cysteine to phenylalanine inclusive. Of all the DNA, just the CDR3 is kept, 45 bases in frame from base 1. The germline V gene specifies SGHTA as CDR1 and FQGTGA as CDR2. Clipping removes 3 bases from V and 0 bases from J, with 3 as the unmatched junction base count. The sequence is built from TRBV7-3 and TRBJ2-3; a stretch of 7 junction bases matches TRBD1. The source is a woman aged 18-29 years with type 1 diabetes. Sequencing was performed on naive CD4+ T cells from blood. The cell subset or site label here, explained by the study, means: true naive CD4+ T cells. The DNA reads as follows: TGTGCCAGCAGCTTTACAGGGGTGAGCACAGATACGCAGTATTTT. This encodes CASSFTGVSTDTQYF.